This T cell receptor beta chain appears in the sequencing data of a study of OX40 agonist ivuxolimab in advanced cancers. Only in-frame clones appear in the TCRdb table, and some are missing; sequencing was by immunoSEQ multiplex PCR. The sample has 70,000 to 90,000 clones; about 89% are singletons. This CDR3 is 22 amino acids long. Trimming at V came to 11 bases and at J to 0 bases, leaving 30 bases not matched to a gene. CDR1 is KGHSH and CDR2 is LQKENI in the germline V gene. Here the sequenced sample was CD4+ or CD8+ T cells sorted from blood, taken in a trial of the OX40 agonist ivuxolimab. This chain connects TRBV18 to TRBJ2-2; TRBD2 agrees at 7 bases. The receptor was derived from an adult with an advanced solid tumor such as melanoma, head and neck, liver or kidney cancer. The DNA of the CDR3 is TGTGCCTCGTCGGGGTGGTTTGTGAAACCGTCTAGCGGACACCCGAACACCGGGGAGCTGTTTTTT. Its protein is CASSGWFVKPSSGHPNTGELFF. The full variable domain, with the rest looked up from reference TRBV18 and TRBJ2-2, is NAGVMQNPRHLVRRRGQEARLRCSPMKGHSHVYWYRQLPEEGLKFMVYLQKENIIDESGMPKERFSAEFPKEGPSILRIQQVVRGDSAAYFCASSGWFVKPSSGHPNTGELFFGEGSRLTVL.